This entry lists 30 T cell receptor beta chains sequenced from one sample in a study of blood T cell repertoires in COVID-19. Libraries were prepared by immunoSEQ multiplex PCR; TCRdb keeps only in-frame clonotypes and omits some of them. Of some 230,000 clones listed, roughly nine tenths are singletons. Sequenced: PBMCs or T cells enriched from blood (not recorded which). The receptors were gathered from a woman aged 18-30 years in a cohort exposed to, infected with or recovered from COVID-19 (not recorded which).

The chain uses TRBV7-9 and TRBJ2-7, with TRBD1 matching over 10 bases. The CDR3 spans 16 residues. Unmatched junction bases numbered 7, after V lost 5 bases and J lost 0 bases. From germline, CDR1 is SEHNR and CDR2 FQNEAQ (reference sequence). The CDR3 DNA follows: TGTGCCAGCAGCCCTAGGACAGGGGGTAGCTCCTACGAGCAGTACTTC. Translated, it gives CASSPRTGGSSYEQYF.

The chain has TRBV6-1 and TRBJ2-7; 7 bases align to TRBD1. The CDR3 has 14 amino acids. The J segment lost 2 bases and the V segment lost 2 bases, leaving 3 bases of the junction unmatched. Germline V lookup: CDR1 MNHNS, CDR2 SASEGT. CDR3: CASSERTGAYEQYF. The CDR3 DNA follows: TGTGCCAGCAGTGAAAGGACAGGCGCCTACGAGCAGTACTTC.

As concerns this clone: The same CDR3 can be traced to other DNA sequences in this sample. The rearrangement joins TRBV5-4 to TRBJ2-3; D may be TRBD2 (5 bases). The V end lost 1 base, the J end lost 4 bases, and 10 bases lay between the germline ends. CDR1 SGHNT and CDR2 YYREEE come from the germline V gene (reference sequence). This CDR3 has 14 residues. CDR3 loop: CASSLSSGADTQYF. DNA of the CDR3: TGTGCCAGCAGCTTGTCCTCCGGGGCAGATACGCAGTATTTT.

V gene TRBV18 combines with J gene TRBJ1-3; 7 bases match TRBD1. Per germline, CDR1 KGHSH and CDR2 LQKENI. This CDR3 region has 15 residues. With 0 bases clipped from V and 4 bases from J, the junction kept 3 bases outside the gene matches. The CDR3: CASSPPTGNGNTIYF. Here the CDR3 DNA reads TGTGCCAGCTCACCACCGACAGGGAACGGAAACACCATATATTTT.

The chain recombines TRBV7-3 with TRBJ2-5, with 7 nucleotides matching TRBD2. V gave up 5 bases and J gave up 6 bases; unmatched junction bases: 6. This CDR3 has 13 amino acids. The germline CDR1 and CDR2 sequences are SGHTA and FQGTGA. The CDR3 loop is CASSSGEGQTQYF. The DNA for the CDR3 is TGTGCCAGCAGCAGCGGGGAGGGGCAGACCCAGTACTTC. Combining the CDR3 with reference TRBV7-3 and TRBJ2-5 gives the whole variable domain GAGVSQTPSNKVTEKGKYVELRCDPISGHTALYWYRQSLGQGPEFLIYFQGTGAADDSGLPNDRFFAVRPEGSVSTLKIQRTERGDSAVYLCASSSGEGQTQYFGPGTRLLVL.

This clone came up a few times. CDR3 region: CASSLGRGDTGELFF. CDR3 bases: TGTGCCAGCAGCTTAGGCAGGGGGGACACCGGGGAGCTGTTTTTT. This rearrangement joins TRBV7-9 to TRBJ2-2; TRBD1 is a possible D gene (7 bases). Germline loops: CDR1 SEHNR, CDR2 FQNEAQ (reference sequence). The CDR3 has 15 residues. The V end was cut by 1 base, the J end by 3 bases, with 9 bases between.

The chain carries TRBV18 and TRBJ2-5; the D gene is possibly TRBD1 (5 bases). The length of the CDR3 is 15 residues. Trimming left V 3 bases short and J 10 bases short, with 21 bases between. Germline CDR1 KGHSH, CDR2 LQKENI. The DNA of the CDR3 is TGTGCCAGCTCACCGGCGGTACGGGTTCAGGGTGGCCAGTACTTC. Its protein is CASSPAVRVQGGQYF.

This clone has only one observation. The chain has TRBV28 and TRBJ1-2; no definite D call. In germline, CDR1 is MDHEN, CDR2 SYDVKM. The CDR3 contains 12 residues. Trimming pared 4 bases from V and 5 bases from J, leaving 8 bases between. The CDR3 here is CASSYQAYGYTF. The CDR3 DNA follows: TGTGCCAGCAGTTACCAGGCGTATGGCTACACCTTC.

This chain joins TRBV11-3 and TRBJ2-3; TRBD1 might be the D (6 bases). Between the trimmed V and J ends, which lost 8 bases and 3 bases, there was a span of 12 bases. CDR1 is SGHNT and CDR2 is YENEEA in the germline V gene. This CDR3 region has 13 residues. CDR3 sequence (DNA): TGTGCCAGCGGGGCAGGGGAAACAGATACGCAGTATTTT. It encodes CASGAGETDTQYF.

Points on this clone: The junction and the germline gene differ at one end; a read error may be behind it. The rearrangement links TRBV7-7 to TRBJ2-3; possibly TRBD1 for D (6 bases). Germline values: CDR1 SSHAT, CDR2 FNYEAQ (reference sequence). The length of the CDR3 is 15 residues. The CDR3 DNA sequence: TGTGCTAGCAGCTTAGGAACAGGGATTACAGATACGCAGTATTTT. It specifies CASSLGTGITDTQYF.

The rearrangement joins TRBV6-5 to TRBJ1-5; D remains ambiguous. The germline gives CDR1 MNHEY, CDR2 SVGAGI. V lost 6 bases and J lost 4, with 13 bases in between. This CDR3 has 14 amino acids. As DNA, the CDR3 is TGTGCCAGCAGGACCCCCCGGGGTAATCAGCCCCAGCATTTT. It translates to CASRTPRGNQPQHF.

The V call is TRBV19, the J call TRBJ2-2; D may be TRBD2 (6 bases). This CDR3 region has 15 residues. V was clipped by 4 bases and J by 4 bases, with 13 bases between them. The germline V gene has CDR1 LNHDA and CDR2 SQIVND (reference sequence). CDR3 loop: CASSTGSQSTGELFF. CDR3 in DNA: TGTGCCAGTAGTACCGGGAGTCAGTCCACCGGGGAGCTGTTTTTT.

The chain recombines TRBV11-2 with TRBJ1-1, with D perhaps matching TRBD1 (5 bases). The V end was cut by 5 bases, the J end by 3 bases, with 10 bases between. The germline V gene has CDR1 SGHAT and CDR2 FQNNGV. The CDR3 sequence is 13 residues long. The CDR3 region is CASSALGDTEAFF. The CDR3 DNA reads TGTGCCAGCAGCGCCCTAGGGGACACTGAAGCTTTCTTT.

V and J are TRBV7-6 and TRBJ2-1; 10 nucleotides line up with TRBD2. The J segment lost 9 bases and the V segment lost 0 bases, leaving 8 bases of the junction unmatched. The CDR3 consists of 16 residues. CDR1 SGHVS and CDR2 FNYEAQ come from the germline V gene. The CDR3 loop is CASSLAWLAGELEQFF. CDR3 sequence (DNA): TGTGCCAGCAGCTTAGCTTGGCTAGCGGGAGAGCTTGAGCAGTTCTTC.

The rearrangement links TRBV7-8 to TRBJ2-1, with D maybe TRBD2 (6 bases). V shed 0 bases and J shed 7 bases, with 10 bases lying between them. The CDR3 is made up of 14 amino acids. Germline V gene sequence: CDR1 SGHVS, CDR2 FQNEAQ. CDR3 nucleotide sequence: TGTGCCAGCAGCTTAGCCTTCGGGGGTAATGAGCAGTTCTTC. It yields the protein CASSLAFGGNEQFF.

The chain joins TRBV24-1 to TRBJ1-1, with a weak D call TRBD1 (6 bases). This CDR3 is 13 amino acids long. Germline CDR1 and CDR2: KGHDR and SFDVKD. V was clipped by 7 bases and J by 3 bases, with 11 bases between them. This chain's CDR3 is CATRRGGDTEAFF. DNA for the CDR3: TGTGCCACCAGGAGGGGGGGGGACACTGAAGCTTTCTTT.

V and J are TRBV4-2 and TRBJ2-7; 7 bases agree with TRBD1. The CDR3 loop spans 12 amino acids. With 3 bases clipped from V and 6 bases from J, the junction kept 2 bases outside the gene matches. CDR1 and CDR2 from the germline V gene are LGHNA and YNFKEQ. The CDR3 DNA is TGTGCCAGCAGCCAGACAGGGACCGAGCAGTACTTC. Translating gives CASSQTGTEQYF.

CDR3: CASSLWGPGQGDYGYTF. DNA of the CDR3: TGTGCCAGCAGTTTATGGGGACCGGGACAGGGTGACTATGGCTACACCTTC. The V call is TRBV27, the J call TRBJ1-2; 9 bases are shared with TRBD1. J gave up 3 bases and V 1 base, and 9 bases lay outside the gene matches. CDR1 and CDR2 (germline): MNHEY, SMNVEV (reference sequence). This CDR3 is 17 amino acids long.

This chain uses TRBV2 with TRBJ1-3, with D possibly being TRBD1 (5 bases). Trimming left V 6 bases short and J 0 bases short, with 9 bases between. CDR3 length: 14 residues. From germline, CDR1 is SNHLY and CDR2 FYNNEI. The CDR3 DNA is TGTGCCAGCAGACGCGACAGCTCTGGAAACACCATATATTTT. Protein sequence: CASRRDSSGNTIYF.

This clone showed up just once. The gene calls are TRBV28 and TRBJ1-1; TRBD1 is a possible D gene (6 bases). Between the trimmed V and J ends, which lost 2 bases and 1 base, there was a span of 11 bases. The V gene's germline CDR1 is MDHEN and CDR2 SYDVKM. CDR3 length: 15 amino acids. The CDR3 DNA sequence: TGTGCCAGCAGTTTACTGGGGGCCTCGAACACTGAAGCTTTCTTT. Translation: CASSLLGASNTEAFF.

This clone occurred once. The chain joins TRBV14 to TRBJ2-2; 11 bases line up with TRBD2. Per the germline V gene, CDR1 is SGHDN and CDR2 is FVKESK. The CDR3 totals 17 residues. The V and J ends lost 1 base and 4 bases, in that order; junction bases with no gene match: 5. The DNA of the CDR3 is TGTGCCAGCAGCCAAGTCGCTAGCGGGGGGCCCACCGGGGAGCTGTTTTTT. Protein sequence: CASSQVASGGPTGELFF.

The V gene is TRBV5-1, the J gene TRBJ2-1, with 8 bases aligning to TRBD1. Trimming removed 0 bases from V and 5 bases from J; junction bases left unmatched: 7. Germline V lookup: CDR1 SGHRS, CDR2 YFSETQ. The CDR3 loop spans 16 amino acids. CDR3 nucleotides: TGCGCCAGCAGCTTGGAGGCAGGGGGCGCACACAATGAGCAGTTCTTC. The encoded protein is CASSLEAGGAHNEQFF.

This chain joins TRBV19 and TRBJ2-7; D might be TRBD1 (5 bases). The germline V gene encodes CDR1 LNHDA and CDR2 SQIVND (reference sequence). The CDR3 runs 13 residues. V was clipped by 5 bases and J by 0 bases, with 8 bases between them. The CDR3 here is CASSQGFSYEQYF. The CDR3 DNA reads TGTGCCAGTAGTCAGGGTTTCTCCTACGAGCAGTACTTC. Drawing the rest from reference TRBV19 and TRBJ2-7, the complete variable domain is DGGITQSPKYLFRKEGQNVTLSCEQNLNHDAMYWYRQDPGQGLRLIYYSQIVNDFQKGDIAEGYSVSREKKESFPLTVTSAQKNPTAFYLCASSQGFSYEQYFGPGTRLTVT.

The chain couples TRBV28 to TRBJ1-5; a possible D gene is TRBD1 (5 bases). Germline V gene data show CDR1 as MDHEN and CDR2 as SYDVKM. CDR3 size: 13 residues. The ends were cut back, 3 bases at V and 5 bases at J, with 8 bases in the middle. The CDR3 spells CASSFGGDQPQHF. The DNA for the CDR3 is TGTGCCAGCAGTTTTGGGGGGGATCAGCCCCAGCATTTT. The complete variable domain, with remaining parts taken from reference TRBV28 and TRBJ1-5, reads DVKVTQSSRYLVKRTGEKVFLECVQDMDHENMFWYRQDPGLGLRLIYFSYDVKMKEKGDIPEGYSVSREKKERFSLILESASTNQTSMYLCASSFGGDQPQHFGDGTRLSIL.

The chain links TRBV7-3 to TRBJ2-7; D not certain. The CDR3 has 15 residues. Germline CDR1 is SGHTA and CDR2 is FQGTGA. With 1 base removed from V and 0 bases from J, the gap between germline ends came to 10 bases. The CDR3: CASSLRAGGSYEQYF. CDR3 bases: TGTGCCAGCAGCTTAAGAGCTGGCGGCTCCTACGAGCAGTACTTC.

The gene calls are TRBV12-5 and TRBJ2-1; 7 bases align to TRBD2. This CDR3 is built from 19 residues. The V gene end was trimmed by 0 bases and the J gene end by 6 bases; junction bases not matched to a gene: 17. CDR1 and CDR2 (germline): LGHNT, FRNRAP. In nucleotides, the CDR3 is TGTGCTAGTGGTTTGGTACAAACCAAATCGGGACTACGTCTCAATGAGCAGTTCTTC. Its translation: CASGLVQTKSGLRLNEQFF.

This clone was detected a few times. V usage is TRBV2 and J usage is TRBJ1-5, with TRBD1 matching over 9 bases. The germline V gene encodes CDR1 SNHLY and CDR2 FYNNEI. There are 12 residues in the CDR3. Trimming cost V 8 bases and J 7 bases; bases outside gene matches: 3. The CDR3 loop reads CASQQGAQPQHF. The CDR3 coding sequence is TGTGCCAGCCAACAGGGGGCACAGCCCCAGCATTTT.

V is TRBV10-3 and J is TRBJ1-4, with TRBD1 matching over 10 bases. The CDR3 sequence is 15 residues long. V shed 0 bases, J shed 8 bases, and the junction held 3 bases outside the gene matches. CDR1 is ENHRY, CDR2 SYGVKD, per germline. The CDR3 nucleotides are TGTGCCATCAGTGAGTCCGGGGACAGGGGAGAAAAACTGTTTTTT. This sequence encodes CAISESGDRGEKLFF.

The genes are TRBV19 and TRBJ1-2; D may be TRBD1 (6 bases). Germline V lookup: CDR1 LNHDA, CDR2 SQIVND (reference sequence). The CDR3 runs to 13 residues. V lost 9 bases and J lost 2, with 13 bases in between. CDR3 in DNA: TGTGCCAGCCAGGACAGTCCCAACTATGGCTACACCTTC. Protein: CASQDSPNYGYTF. The full variable domain, completed using reference TRBV19 and TRBJ1-2, is DGGITQSPKYLFRKEGQNVTLSCEQNLNHDAMYWYRQDPGQGLRLIYYSQIVNDFQKGDIAEGYSVSREKKESFPLTVTSAQKNPTAFYLCASQDSPNYGYTFGSGTRLTVV.

Details on this clone: Within the sample, other DNA sequences also encode this same CDR3. The chain uses TRBV5-1 and TRBJ1-1; 8 nucleotides align to TRBD1. Unmatched junction bases numbered 3, after V lost 4 bases and J lost 1 base. This CDR3 contains 14 residues. CDR1 is SGHRS and CDR2 is YFSETQ in the germline V gene. This CDR3 is CASSPDRANTEAFF. Here the CDR3 DNA reads TGCGCCAGCAGCCCGGACAGGGCGAACACTGAAGCTTTCTTT.